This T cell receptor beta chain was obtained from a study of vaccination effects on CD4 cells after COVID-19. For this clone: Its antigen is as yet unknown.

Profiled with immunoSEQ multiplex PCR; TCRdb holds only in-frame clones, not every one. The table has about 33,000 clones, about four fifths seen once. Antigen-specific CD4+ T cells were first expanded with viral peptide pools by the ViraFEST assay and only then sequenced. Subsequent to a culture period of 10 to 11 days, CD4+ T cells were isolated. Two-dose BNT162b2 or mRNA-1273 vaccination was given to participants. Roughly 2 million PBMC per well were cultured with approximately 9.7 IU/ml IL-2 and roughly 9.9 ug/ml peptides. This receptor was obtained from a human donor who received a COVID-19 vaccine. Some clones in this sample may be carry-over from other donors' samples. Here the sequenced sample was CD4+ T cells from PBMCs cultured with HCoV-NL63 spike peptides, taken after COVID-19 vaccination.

CDR3 residues: CASSPGDILRTEAFF. The CDR3 coding sequence is TGCGCCAGCAGCCCCGGCGACATCCTGAGGACTGAAGCTTTCTTT. The chain joins TRBV5-1 to TRBJ1-1, with D unclear. Between the trimmed V and J ends, which lost 4 bases and 5 bases, there was a span of 18 bases. The CDR3 sequence is 15 residues long. Per the germline V gene, CDR1 is SGHRS and CDR2 is YFSETQ.